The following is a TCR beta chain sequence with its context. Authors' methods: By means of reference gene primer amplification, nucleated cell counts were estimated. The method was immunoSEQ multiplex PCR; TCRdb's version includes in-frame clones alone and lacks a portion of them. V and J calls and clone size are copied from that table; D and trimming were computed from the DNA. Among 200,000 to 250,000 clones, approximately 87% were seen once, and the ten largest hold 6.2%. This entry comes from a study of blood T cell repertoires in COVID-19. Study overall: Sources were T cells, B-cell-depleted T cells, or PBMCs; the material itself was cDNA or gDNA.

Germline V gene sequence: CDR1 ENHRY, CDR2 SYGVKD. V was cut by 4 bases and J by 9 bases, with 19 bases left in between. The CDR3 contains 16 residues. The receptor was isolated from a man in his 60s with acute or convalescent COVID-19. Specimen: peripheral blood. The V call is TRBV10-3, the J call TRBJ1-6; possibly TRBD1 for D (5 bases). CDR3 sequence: CAISVTGQESGSPLHF. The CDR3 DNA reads TGTGCCATCAGTGTTACAGGCCAAGAATCGGGTTCACCCCTCCACTTT.